Listed below are T cell receptor beta chains from one sample, sequenced in a study of cytomegalovirus exposure and HLA in healthy donors. Assay: immunoSEQ multiplex PCR; the TCRdb copy retains only in-frame clones and omits some. The sample has roughly 200,000 clones, roughly 13% seen once. The sequencing input was PBMCs. These receptors were taken from a man aged 45 to 65 in good health and CMV-seropositive. Both conserved end residues are part of each CDR3. A D gene is named only where the DNA matches it firmly. Expanded clones get a size class; other rows say once, few or many, or leave the size out.

d_gene	len	v_gene	abundance	j_gene	CDR3aa	CDR3nt
NA	12	TRBV6-1	few	TRBJ1-2	CASSSTRYGYTF	TGTGCCAGCAGTTCCACTCGATATGGCTACACCTTC
NA	15	TRBV7-3	few	TRBJ2-1	CASSLTTGLGNEQFF	TGTGCCAGCAGCTTAACGACGGGACTGGGCAATGAGCAGTTCTTC
TRBD2	15	TRBV4-3	few	TRBJ2-5	CASSQEGRGGETQYF	TGCGCCAGCAGCCAAGAAGGAAGGGGAGGGGAGACCCAGTACTTC
NA	12	TRBV12-5	NA	TRBJ1-1	CASGLERGLAFF	TGTGCTAGTGGTTTGGAGCGGGGTCTAGCTTTCTTT
NA	14	TRBV4-1	few	TRBJ1-6	CASSQDRGISPLHF	TGCGCCAGCAGCCAAGATCGGGGGATATCACCCCTCCACTTT
NA	12	TRBV28	few	TRBJ1-5	CASQDSNQPQHF	TGTGCCAGCCAGGATAGCAATCAGCCCCAGCATTTT
NA	12	TRBV7-9	NA	TRBJ2-5	CASSSYRETQYF	TGTGCCAGCAGCTCCTACCGGGAGACCCAGTACTTC
NA	14	TRBV19	NA	TRBJ1-3	CASSQQGPGNTIYF	TGTGCCAGTAGCCAGCAGGGGCCTGGAAACACCATATATTTT
TRBD2	17	TRBV7-9	NA	TRBJ2-3	CASSSRESGAPGDTQYF	TGTGCCAGCAGCTCACGGGAGAGCGGGGCCCCCGGGGATACGCAGTATTTT
NA	15	TRBV10-1	few	TRBJ1-1	CASIHPREADTEAFF	TGCGCCAGCATCCATCCCAGGGAGGCGGACACTGAAGCTTTCTTT
NA	12	TRBV5-4	few	TRBJ2-1	CASSREGDEQFF	TGTGCCAGCAGCCGGGAAGGTGATGAGCAGTTCTTC
NA	18	TRBV15	NA	TRBJ1-5	CATSATLRTARSNQPQHF	TGTGCCACCAGCGCTACCCTTAGGACAGCACGTAGCAATCAGCCCCAGCATTTT
TRBD2	16	TRBV7-3	few	TRBJ2-5	CASSLGLAGGQETQYF	TGTGCCAGCAGCTTAGGGCTAGCGGGGGGTCAAGAGACCCAGTACTTC
NA	14	TRBV5-4	NA	TRBJ1-4	CASSLKGPVEKLFF	TGTGCCAGCAGCTTGAAGGGGCCCGTGGAAAAACTGTTTTTT
NA	15	TRBV6-1	NA	TRBJ1-1	CASSHGTHVNTEAFF	TGTGCCAGCAGTCATGGGACACACGTAAACACTGAAGCTTTCTTT
TRBD2	14	TRBV5-1	few	TRBJ2-6	CASGGEPGANVLTF	TGCGCCAGCGGGGGGGAACCCGGGGCCAACGTCCTGACTTTC
NA	14	TRBV7-2	NA	TRBJ1-1	CASSLAGVNTEAFF	TGTGCCAGCAGCTTAGCAGGGGTCAACACTGAAGCTTTCTTT
NA	16	TRBV25-1	NA	TRBJ1-3	CASKEATSSIGNTIYF	TGTGCCAGCAAGGAGGCCACCTCTTCGATTGGAAACACCATATATTTT
NA	14	TRBV2	NA	TRBJ2-1	CASSPTGRYNEQFF	TGTGCCAGCAGCCCGACAGGAAGGTACAATGAGCAGTTCTTC
NA	15	TRBV5-1	NA	TRBJ2-5	CASSLGPLYQETQYF	TGCGCCAGCAGCTTGGGTCCATTGTACCAAGAGACCCAGTACTTC
TRBD1	15	TRBV5-4	few	TRBJ1-2	CASSLAGTDNYGYTF	TGTGCCAGCAGCTTGGCCGGGACAGATAACTATGGCTACACCTTC
TRBD2	18	TRBV7-6	NA	TRBJ2-1	CASSLEVERGDIYNEQFF	TGTGCCAGCAGCTTAGAGGTGGAGCGGGGGGACATTTACAATGAGCAGTTCTTC
NA	15	TRBV6-5	few	TRBJ2-2	CASSSHLTATGELFF	TGTGCCAGCAGTTCGCACCTGACAGCCACCGGGGAGCTGTTTTTT
NA	12	TRBV7-2	NA	TRBJ2-7	CASSFGVGEQYF	TGTGCCAGCAGCTTCGGGGTCGGCGAGCAGTACTTC
NA	17	TRBV27	NA	TRBJ2-7	CASSFSRGARSLYEQYF	TGTGCCAGCAGTTTCTCCCGGGGGGCGAGGTCCTTATACGAGCAGTACTTC
TRBD1	14	TRBV7-2	few	TRBJ2-3	CASTRDRGTDTQYF	TGTGCCAGCACCCGGGACAGGGGAACAGATACGCAGTATTTT
TRBD1	17	TRBV23-1	few	TRBJ2-5	CASTPIIGQARLETQYF	TGCGCCAGCACCCCTATTATCGGACAGGCTCGGTTGGAGACCCAGTACTTC
TRBD2	13	TRBV2	NA	TRBJ2-7	CASTGSGGYEQYF	TGTGCCAGCACGGGTAGCGGGGGCTACGAGCAGTACTTC
NA	14	TRBV21-1	NA	TRBJ1-2	CASSLDRPNYGYTF	TGTGCCAGCAGCCTCGACAGACCTAACTATGGCTACACCTTC
TRBD2	14	TRBV4-3	NA	TRBJ2-1	CASSHRDYNNEQFF	TGCGCCAGCAGCCACCGGGACTATAACAATGAGCAGTTCTTC
NA	14	TRBV5-5	NA	TRBJ1-1	CASSGGGQNTEAFF	TGTGCCAGCAGCGGCGGGGGGCAGAACACTGAAGCTTTCTTT
TRBD1	15	TRBV18	NA	TRBJ2-2	CASSPDRAYTGELFF	TGTGCCAGCTCACCGGACAGGGCCTACACCGGGGAGCTGTTTTTT
NA	15	TRBV10-3	NA	TRBJ1-1	CAISVRQAMNTEAFF	TGTGCCATCAGTGTCCGACAGGCGATGAACACTGAAGCTTTCTTT
NA	13	TRBV6-1	NA	TRBJ1-2	CASSGQVSNLDTF	TGTGCCAGCAGTGGACAGGTTTCAAACCTCGACACCTTC
TRBD1	17	TRBV4-1	NA	TRBJ1-2	CASSFRDRGRLVDGYTF	TGCGCCAGCAGCTTCCGGGACAGGGGGCGCTTGGTTGATGGCTACACCTTC
NA	11	TRBV10-3	few	TRBJ2-1	CAISTNNEQFF	TGTGCCATCAGTACTAACAATGAGCAGTTCTTC
NA	16	TRBV11-2	NA	TRBJ1-1	CASSLEFGTRNTEAFF	TGTGCCAGCAGCTTAGAGTTCGGGACAAGGAACACTGAAGCTTTCTTT
TRBD2	14	TRBV7-9	NA	TRBJ2-1	CASSPTSGHNEQFF	TGTGCCAGCAGCCCCACTAGCGGACACAATGAGCAGTTCTTC
NA	11	TRBV6-5	NA	TRBJ1-1	CASRGGTEAFF	TGTGCCAGCAGGGGGGGTACTGAAGCTTTCTTT
TRBD1	15	TRBV5-1	few	TRBJ2-2	CASSFRQGNTGELFF	TGCGCCAGCAGCTTCCGACAGGGGAACACCGGGGAGCTGTTTTTT
NA	16	TRBV5-6	few	TRBJ1-2	CASSLFEGGRTPGYTF	TGTGCCAGCAGCTTGTTTGAGGGGGGGCGCACCCCTGGCTACACCTTC
NA	13	TRBV7-8	NA	TRBJ2-1	CASSLEEGREQFF	TGTGCCAGCAGCTTAGAGGAGGGTAGGGAGCAGTTCTTC
NA	13	TRBV7-2	NA	TRBJ2-3	CASSLAYTDTQYF	TGTGCCAGCAGCTTAGCCTACACAGATACGCAGTATTTT
TRBD2	15	TRBV27	few	TRBJ2-7	CASSLERGVSYEQYF	TGTGCCAGCAGTCTCGAGCGGGGGGTCTCCTACGAGCAGTACTTC
NA	14	TRBV28	few	TRBJ1-2	CASSAGADQGGYTF	TGTGCCAGCAGTGCAGGGGCGGACCAGGGTGGCTACACCTTC
NA	14	TRBV27	NA	TRBJ2-5	CARGSTGVQETQYF	TGTGCCAGGGGGTCAACAGGAGTCCAAGAGACCCAGTACTTC
NA	14	TRBV4-3	NA	TRBJ2-3	CASSQGSHIPTQYF	TGCGCCAGCAGCCAAGGGAGCCACATCCCTACGCAGTATTTT
NA	16	TRBV28	NA	TRBJ1-6	CASSPGGVSYNSPLHF	TGTGCCAGCAGTCCTGGCGGGGTCTCCTATAATTCACCCCTACACTTT
NA	13	TRBV28	NA	TRBJ1-2	CATQGQEHYGYTF	TGTGCCACCCAGGGTCAGGAGCACTATGGCTACACCTTC
TRBD1	14	TRBV28	few	TRBJ1-1	CASSQTGGNTEAFF	TGTGCCAGCAGCCAGACAGGGGGGAACACTGAAGCTTTCTTT
NA	16	TRBV4-2	NA	TRBJ1-2	CASSQDVQGESYGYTF	TGTGCCAGCAGCCAAGATGTACAGGGAGAGAGCTATGGCTACACCTTC